A selection of T cell receptor beta chains follows, all from one sample in a study of cytomegalovirus exposure and HLA in healthy donors. Data came from immunoSEQ multiplex PCR; TCRdb stores just in-frame clones and leaves some out. The table records 140,000 to 150,000 clones, almost 80% of them present only once. The sequencing sample was made of PBMCs. These receptors came from a woman in her 40s in good health and CMV-seropositive. Both conserved end residues are part of each CDR3.

j_call: TRBJ2-1
v_call: TRBV7-3
cdr3_aa: CASIPMASGYSYNEQFF

j_call: TRBJ2-3
v_call: TRBV6-6
cdr3_aa: CASTLAGGAPDTQYF

j_call: TRBJ2-2
v_call: TRBV7-3
cdr3_aa: CASSLLATGELFF

j_call: TRBJ1-5
v_call: TRBV2
cdr3_aa: CASSEDRVFQPQHF

j_call: TRBJ1-2
v_call: TRBV6-1
cdr3_aa: CASRATGNSNYGYTF

j_call: TRBJ2-1
v_call: TRBV9
cdr3_aa: CASSVGGGGAYNEQFF

j_call: TRBJ1-2
v_call: TRBV30
cdr3_aa: CAWVSGQVHGYTF

j_call: TRBJ1-3
v_call: TRBV6-6
cdr3_aa: CASSQGNTIYF

j_call: TRBJ1-2
v_call: TRBV2
cdr3_aa: CASSDTGESYGYTF

j_call: TRBJ2-1
v_call: TRBV7-2
cdr3_aa: CASSLVGYAGGPNEQFF

j_call: TRBJ1-1
v_call: TRBV6-6
cdr3_aa: CASSQVFNTEAFF

j_call: TRBJ1-1
v_call: TRBV2
cdr3_aa: CASSEQTEAFF

j_call: TRBJ2-3
v_call: TRBV2
cdr3_aa: CASSEGLLSTDTQYF

j_call: TRBJ1-5
v_call: TRBV19
cdr3_aa: CASSSRTGYSNQPQHF

j_call: TRBJ2-5
v_call: TRBV18
cdr3_aa: CASSPTPGETQYF

j_call: TRBJ2-1
v_call: TRBV5-1
cdr3_aa: CASSPSGGGYNEQFF

j_call: TRBJ1-4
v_call: TRBV19
cdr3_aa: CASSIDTGGKLFF

j_call: TRBJ2-1
v_call: TRBV21-1
cdr3_aa: CASSGGAYNEQFF

j_call: TRBJ1-6
v_call: TRBV4-1
cdr3_aa: CASSQLRAGLGSPLHF

j_call: TRBJ2-1
v_call: TRBV29-1
cdr3_aa: CSAFGTSGEVHEQFF

j_call: TRBJ2-2
v_call: TRBV10-2
cdr3_aa: CASSEATGSTGELFF

j_call: TRBJ2-1
v_call: TRBV6-1
cdr3_aa: CAIAPGQGLGNEQFF

j_call: TRBJ2-6
v_call: TRBV27
cdr3_aa: CASSASTGALSGANVLTF

j_call: TRBJ1-4
v_call: TRBV18
cdr3_aa: CASSPRQGATNEKLFF

j_call: TRBJ2-5
v_call: TRBV7-7
cdr3_aa: CASSLAAGTSAETQYF

j_call: TRBJ2-5
v_call: TRBV6-1
cdr3_aa: CASGRRGVPQETQYF

j_call: TRBJ1-2
v_call: TRBV28
cdr3_aa: CASISQGPNYGYTF

j_call: TRBJ2-7
v_call: TRBV4-2
cdr3_aa: CASSQEHEDSGEYEQYF

j_call: TRBJ1-5
v_call: TRBV19
cdr3_aa: CASSILGHHSNQPQHF

j_call: TRBJ1-5
v_call: TRBV10-3
cdr3_aa: CAISEQHYNQPQHF

j_call: TRBJ2-2
v_call: TRBV9
cdr3_aa: CASSFLGTPTGELFF

j_call: TRBJ1-4
v_call: TRBV6-5
cdr3_aa: CASRLMGAGSEKLFF

j_call: TRBJ2-7
v_call: TRBV5-6
cdr3_aa: CASSLALAGFTYEQYF

j_call: TRBJ1-4
v_call: TRBV28
cdr3_aa: CASRSTGPKNEKLFF

j_call: TRBJ2-1
v_call: TRBV5-6
cdr3_aa: CASSLEWGGAPNEQFF

j_call: TRBJ1-2
v_call: TRBV9
cdr3_aa: CASNPGQNYGYTF

j_call: TRBJ1-2
v_call: TRBV2
cdr3_aa: CASSGGTGKGYGYTF

j_call: TRBJ1-1
v_call: TRBV7-9
cdr3_aa: CSSSLLGSEAFF

j_call: TRBJ1-1
v_call: TRBV7-2
cdr3_aa: CASSSTTGVTEAFF

j_call: TRBJ1-1
v_call: TRBV6-5
cdr3_aa: CASTHREGYTEAFF

j_call: TRBJ1-1
v_call: TRBV21-1
cdr3_aa: CASSEPGRLNTEAFF

j_call: TRBJ1-1
v_call: TRBV5-4
cdr3_aa: CASSWVGRQKTNTEAFF

j_call: TRBJ1-2
v_call: TRBV28
cdr3_aa: CASSTASPGQVFVYGYTF

j_call: TRBJ2-3
v_call: TRBV10-3
cdr3_aa: CAISESRGLAGTDTQYF

j_call: TRBJ1-2
v_call: TRBV5-6
cdr3_aa: CASSLRPGGTGYTF

j_call: TRBJ2-7
v_call: TRBV9
cdr3_aa: CASSVGGGGHSYEQYF

j_call: TRBJ1-6
v_call: TRBV7-9
cdr3_aa: CSSSRSWQGDSPLHF

j_call: TRBJ1-1
v_call: TRBV5-1
cdr3_aa: CASSLGGTGFTEAFF

j_call: -
v_call: TRBV2
cdr3_aa: CASSELAGTLYEQYF

j_call: TRBJ1-1
v_call: TRBV9
cdr3_aa: CASSVGQRTEAFF

j_call: -
v_call: TRBV18
cdr3_aa: CASSPPSSYEQYF

j_call: TRBJ1-2
v_call: TRBV4-1
cdr3_aa: CASSQEPPIYGYTF

j_call: TRBJ1-1
v_call: TRBV5-1
cdr3_aa: CASSLQGGNTEAFF

j_call: TRBJ1-1
v_call: TRBV7-6
cdr3_aa: CASSLDGQTMNTEAFF

j_call: TRBJ1-2
v_call: TRBV5-1
cdr3_aa: CASSPGTEIYGYTF

j_call: TRBJ2-1
v_call: TRBV4-1
cdr3_aa: CASSLAGGPYNEQFF

j_call: TRBJ1-2
v_call: TRBV9
cdr3_aa: CASSTDGTGDRDYGYTF

j_call: TRBJ1-3
v_call: TRBV10-3
cdr3_aa: CAIKQGLESGNTIYF